Listed below are T cell receptor beta chains from one sample, sequenced in a study of T cell responses to AZD1222 COVID-19 vaccine. The method was immunoSEQ multiplex PCR; TCRdb's version includes in-frame clones alone and lacks a portion of them. The sample records about 150,000 clones, more than 80% being singletons. The sequencing used peripheral blood, collected 28 days after the second AZD1222 dose. The receptors were gathered from an adult who received the AZD1222 COVID-19 vaccine. The conserved cysteine and the conserved F or W are not part of the CDR3 here. Some rows have no size entry. The others give once, few or many, or a class for an expanded clone.

CDR3 protein: ATRGNRGRGYGYT; V gene: TRBV15; J gene: TRBJ1-2; clone size: NA
CDR3 protein: AWSTTGLEQY; V gene: TRBV30; J gene: TRBJ2-7; clone size: NA
CDR3 protein: ASSQRVLASYNEQF; V gene: TRBV7-2; J gene: TRBJ2-1; clone size: NA
CDR3 protein: ASSEAGIYGYT; V gene: TRBV25-1; J gene: TRBJ1-2; clone size: NA
CDR3 protein: ASKGGTGKLRDQPQH; V gene: TRBV19; J gene: TRBJ1-5; clone size: NA
CDR3 protein: ASREEQGSYEQY; V gene: TRBV19; J gene: TRBJ2-7; clone size: NA
CDR3 protein: ASSPLQGRAGELF; V gene: TRBV18; J gene: TRBJ2-2; clone size: NA
CDR3 protein: ATSRDPLANTEAF; V gene: TRBV15; J gene: TRBJ1-1; clone size: NA
CDR3 protein: ASSLALRENYGYT; V gene: TRBV5-4; J gene: TRBJ1-2; clone size: NA
CDR3 protein: ASKSQVSGNTIY; V gene: TRBV27; J gene: TRBJ1-3; clone size: once
CDR3 protein: ASRLGLAGNTDTQY; V gene: TRBV2; J gene: TRBJ2-3; clone size: NA
CDR3 protein: ASRREGQETQY; V gene: TRBV15; J gene: TRBJ2-5; clone size: NA
CDR3 protein: ASSSTGRNTEAF; V gene: TRBV14; J gene: TRBJ1-1; clone size: NA
CDR3 protein: ASSAQQVPLAYEQY; V gene: TRBV6-1; J gene: TRBJ2-7; clone size: NA
CDR3 protein: ASRRGATNEKLF; V gene: TRBV19; J gene: TRBJ1-4; clone size: NA
CDR3 protein: ASSESGLQIYEQY; V gene: TRBV6-1; J gene: TRBJ2-7; clone size: NA
CDR3 protein: ASSQDTTRGEKLF; V gene: TRBV3-1/TRBV3-2; J gene: TRBJ1-4; clone size: NA